This T cell receptor (beta chain) is drawn from a study of blood T cell repertoires in COVID-19. Study context: COVID-19 samples collected from the United States, Italy and Spain covered acute and convalescent phases.

Original methodology: Amplified reference gene primers provided the basis for estimating nucleated cell counts. Method: immunoSEQ multiplex PCR; TCRdb's copy keeps in-frame clones and lacks some. V, J and clone size are taken as reported in that table, and D and trimming were inferred from the DNA itself. The table records 60,000 or so clones, approximately 91% of them present only once. CDR1 and CDR2 (germline): SGHRS, YFSETQ. This CDR3 spans 12 amino acids. The V gene lost 7 bases and the J gene lost 1 base, with 6 bases spanning the gap. This sequence originates from a woman in her sixties or seventies with active COVID-19. The V call is TRBV5-1, the J call TRBJ1-3; maybe TRBD1 (5 bases). What was sequenced was peripheral blood. This CDR3 is CASQGSGNTIYF. CDR3 nucleotides: TGCGCCAGCCAGGGTTCTGGAAACACCATATATTTT.